This TCR beta chain was sequenced for a study of T cell responses to AZD1222 COVID-19 vaccine. Study-wide results and caveats: No repertoire was sampled before or during the peak T cell response, only after it. The donor group comprised mostly white British people and more females; the analysis possibly underestimated clonal diversity.

With regard to this clone: The antigen remains undetermined.

After removal of 6 bases from V and 8 bases from J, the junction contained 4 bases not matched to a gene. The germline gives CDR1 KGHDR, CDR2 SFDVKD. CDR3 size: 13 residues. Sequencing used immunoSEQ multiplex PCR; TCRdb keeps in-frame clones, though not all of them. Of 86,000 or so clones in the sample, around 84% were seen once. This sample comprised peripheral blood, obtained 28 days after the second AZD1222 dose. The V gene is TRBV24-1, the J gene TRBJ1-2; 11 bases match TRBD1. The source is an adult who received the AZD1222 COVID-19 vaccine. The CDR3 bases are TGTGCCACCAGTCAAGGACAGGGGGCCGGCTACACCTTC. Its translation is CATSQGQGAGYTF.